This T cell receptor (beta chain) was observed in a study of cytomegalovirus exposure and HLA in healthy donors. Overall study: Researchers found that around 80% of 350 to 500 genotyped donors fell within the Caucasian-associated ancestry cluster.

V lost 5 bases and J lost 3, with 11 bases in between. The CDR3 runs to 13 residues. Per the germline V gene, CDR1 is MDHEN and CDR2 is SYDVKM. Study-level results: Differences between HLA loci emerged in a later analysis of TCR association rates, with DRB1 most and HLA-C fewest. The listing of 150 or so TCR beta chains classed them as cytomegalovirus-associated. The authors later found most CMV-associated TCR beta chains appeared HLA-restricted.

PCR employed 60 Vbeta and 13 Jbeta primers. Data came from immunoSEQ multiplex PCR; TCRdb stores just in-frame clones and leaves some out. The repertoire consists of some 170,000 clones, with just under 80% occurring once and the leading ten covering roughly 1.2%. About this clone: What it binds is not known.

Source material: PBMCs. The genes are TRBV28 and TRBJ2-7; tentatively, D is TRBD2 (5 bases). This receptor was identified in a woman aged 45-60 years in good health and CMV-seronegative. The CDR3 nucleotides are TGTGCCAGCAGTCCCGGACTCCACTACGAGCAGTACTTC. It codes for CASSPGLHYEQYF.